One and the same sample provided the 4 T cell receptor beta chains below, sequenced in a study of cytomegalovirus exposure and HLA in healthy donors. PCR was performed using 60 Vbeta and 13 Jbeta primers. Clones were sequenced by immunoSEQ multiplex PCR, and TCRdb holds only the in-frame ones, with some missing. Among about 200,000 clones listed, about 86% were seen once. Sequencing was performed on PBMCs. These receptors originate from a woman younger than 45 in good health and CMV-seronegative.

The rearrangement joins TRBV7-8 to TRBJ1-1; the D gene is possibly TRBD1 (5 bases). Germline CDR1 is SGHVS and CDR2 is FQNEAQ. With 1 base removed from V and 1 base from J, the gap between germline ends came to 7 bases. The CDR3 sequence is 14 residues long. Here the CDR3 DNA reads TGTGCCAGCAGCTTAGTGGGGGGGAACACTGAAGCTTTCTTT. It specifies CASSLVGGNTEAFF. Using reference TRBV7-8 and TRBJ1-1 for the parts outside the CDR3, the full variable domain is GAGVSQSPRYKVAKRGQDVALRCDPISGHVSLFWYQQALGQGPEFLTYFQNEAQLDKSGLPSDRFFAERPEGSVSTLKIQRTQQEDSAVYLCASSLVGGNTEAFFGQGTRLTVV.

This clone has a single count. The CDR3 reads CASSWRQGVSNQPQHF. As DNA, the CDR3 is TGTGCCAGCAGTTGGAGACAGGGGGTTAGCAATCAGCCCCAGCATTTT. The genes are TRBV28 and TRBJ1-5; 9 bases match TRBD1. V was clipped by 4 bases and J by 0 bases; unmatched bases: 4. CDR1 is MDHEN and CDR2 is SYDVKM in the germline V gene. The CDR3 is made up of 16 amino acids.

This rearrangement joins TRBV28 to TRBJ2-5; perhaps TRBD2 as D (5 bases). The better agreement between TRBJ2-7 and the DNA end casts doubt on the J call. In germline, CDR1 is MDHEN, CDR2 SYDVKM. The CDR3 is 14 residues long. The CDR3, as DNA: TGTGCCACAACGGGTTCGGGATTATCCTACGAGCAGTACTTC. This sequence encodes CATTGSGLSYEQYF.

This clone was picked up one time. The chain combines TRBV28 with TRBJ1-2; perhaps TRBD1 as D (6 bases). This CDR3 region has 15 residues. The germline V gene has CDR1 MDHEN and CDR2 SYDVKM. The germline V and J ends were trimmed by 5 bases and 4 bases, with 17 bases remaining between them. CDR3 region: CASSLTGPWGYGYTF. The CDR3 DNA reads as TGTGCCAGCAGTCTTACAGGGCCCTGGGGCTATGGCTACACCTTC.